This T cell receptor (beta chain) is drawn from a study of cytomegalovirus exposure and HLA in healthy donors. As regards this clone: The antigen remains undetermined.

Some clones are missing from TCRdb's copy, which holds only in-frame ones; the method was immunoSEQ multiplex PCR. The sample holds some 150,000 clones, approximately 90% seen once. The study, taken as a whole, reports: The study recorded about 150 TCR beta chains that were cytomegalovirus-associated.

V dropped 4 bases and J dropped 6 bases, with 14 bases sitting between them. The length of the CDR3 is 13 residues. Germline V lookup: CDR1 SGDLS, CDR2 YYNGEE. This chain uses TRBV9 with TRBJ2-7; a weak D match, TRBD2 (5 bases). The sample comprised PBMCs. The receptor was derived from a young man in good health and CMV-seropositive. In DNA, the CDR3 is TGTGCCAGCAGCACCCGGACTTTAAGCGAGCAGTACTTC. Protein product: CASSTRTLSEQYF. Drawing the rest from reference TRBV9 and TRBJ2-7, the complete variable domain is DSGVTQTPKHLITATGQRVTLRCSPRSGDLSVYWYQQSLDQGLQFLIQYYNGEERAKGNILERFSAQQFPDLHSELNLSSLELGDSALYFCASSTRTLSEQYFGPGTRLTVT.